This T cell receptor (beta chain) was sequenced in a study of T cell repertoires in cytomegalovirus infection. TCRdb redid the calling of the reads with MiXCR, one entry per CDR3 protein. The sample contains roughly 570,000 distinct CDR3 sequences, over 35% of which appear only once. This clonotype appeared many times. As yet, its antigen is unknown. Germline assignment: CDR1 SGHTA and CDR2 FQGNSA. The V and J ends lost 3 bases and 9 bases respectively, with 12 bases between them. The CDR3 totals 14 residues. This sequence originates from a human donor in good health (CMV status not recorded). Some clones in this sample may be carry-over from other donors' samples. Sequences were derived from cultured PBMCs, sampled from culture after CMV antigen stimulation. The chain has TRBV7-2 and TRBJ1-6; D remains ambiguous. CDR3 protein: CASSFRARSSPLHF. CDR3 in DNA: TGTGCCAGCAGCTTCCGGGCCCGGAGTTCACCCCTCCACTTT.